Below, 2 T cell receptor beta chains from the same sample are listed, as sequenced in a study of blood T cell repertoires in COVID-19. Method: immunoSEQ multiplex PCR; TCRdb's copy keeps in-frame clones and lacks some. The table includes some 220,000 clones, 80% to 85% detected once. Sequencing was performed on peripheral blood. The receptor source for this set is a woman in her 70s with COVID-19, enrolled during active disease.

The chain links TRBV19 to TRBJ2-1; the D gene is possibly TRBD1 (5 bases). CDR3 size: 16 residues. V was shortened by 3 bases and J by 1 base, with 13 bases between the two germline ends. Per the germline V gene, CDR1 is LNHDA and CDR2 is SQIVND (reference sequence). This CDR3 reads CASSIGHLGSYNEQFF. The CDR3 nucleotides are TGTGCCAGTAGTATTGGACATCTAGGTTCCTACAATGAGCAGTTCTTC.

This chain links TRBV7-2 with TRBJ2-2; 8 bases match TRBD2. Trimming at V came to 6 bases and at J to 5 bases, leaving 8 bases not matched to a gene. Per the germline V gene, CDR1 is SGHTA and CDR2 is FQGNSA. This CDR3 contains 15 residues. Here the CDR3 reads CASRSGTSRTGELFF. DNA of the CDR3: TGTGCCAGCAGATCCGGGACTAGTCGGACCGGGGAGCTGTTTTTT.